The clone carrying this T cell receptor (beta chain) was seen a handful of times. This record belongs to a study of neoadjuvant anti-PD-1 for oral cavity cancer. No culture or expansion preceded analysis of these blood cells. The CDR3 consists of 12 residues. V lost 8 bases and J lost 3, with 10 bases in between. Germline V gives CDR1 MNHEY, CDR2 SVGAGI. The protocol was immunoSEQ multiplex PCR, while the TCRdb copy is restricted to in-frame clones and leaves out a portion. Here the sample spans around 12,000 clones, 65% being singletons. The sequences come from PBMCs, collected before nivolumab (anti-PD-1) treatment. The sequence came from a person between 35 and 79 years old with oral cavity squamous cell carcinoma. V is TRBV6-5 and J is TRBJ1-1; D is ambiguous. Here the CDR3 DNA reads TGTGCCAGCGGCCCGGGCTACACTGAAGCTTTCTTT. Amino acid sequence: CASGPGYTEAFF.